This T cell receptor (beta chain) was sequenced for a study of T cell responses to AZD1222 COVID-19 vaccine. Study details: Pooling of second doses given at about 4 or about 12 weeks was done. Study findings and constraints: Targets within unmutated variant regions were reportedly found for nearly half of spike-specific TCRs. The donor cohort was predominantly white British with a female majority, and clonal diversity may have been underestimated.

CDR1 is DFQATT, CDR2 SNEGSKA, per germline (reference sequence). The CDR3 is 15 residues long. Trimming cost V 3 bases and J 0 bases, with 9 bases left between them. Comments on this clone: The antigen is undetermined.

Profiled with immunoSEQ multiplex PCR; TCRdb holds only in-frame clones, not every one. The sample has around 130,000 clones; 93% are singletons. This receptor was taken from an adult in good health. The rearrangement links TRBV20-1 to TRBJ2-6, with D unclear. The material was peripheral blood, obtained on day 0 of AZD1222 vaccination. CDR3 amino acids: CSASKQYSGANVLTF. CDR3 nucleotides: TGCAGTGCTAGTAAACAATACTCTGGGGCCAACGTCCTGACTTTC.